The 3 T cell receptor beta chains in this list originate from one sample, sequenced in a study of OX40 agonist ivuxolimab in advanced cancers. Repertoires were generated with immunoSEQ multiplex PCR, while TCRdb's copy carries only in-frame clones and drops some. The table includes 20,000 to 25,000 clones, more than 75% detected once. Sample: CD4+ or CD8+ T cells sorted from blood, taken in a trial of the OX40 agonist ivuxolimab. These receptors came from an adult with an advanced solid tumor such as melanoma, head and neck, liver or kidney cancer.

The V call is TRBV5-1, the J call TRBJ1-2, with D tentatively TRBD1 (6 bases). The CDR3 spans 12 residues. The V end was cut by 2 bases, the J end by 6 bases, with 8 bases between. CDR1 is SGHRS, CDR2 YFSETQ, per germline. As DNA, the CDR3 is TGCGCCAGCAGCTTACAGGGAGATGGCTACACCTTC. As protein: CASSLQGDGYTF.

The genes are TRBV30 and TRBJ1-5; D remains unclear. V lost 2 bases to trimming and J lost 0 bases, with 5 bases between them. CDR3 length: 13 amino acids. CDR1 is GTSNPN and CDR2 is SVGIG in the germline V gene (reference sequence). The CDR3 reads CAWSPDSNQPQHF. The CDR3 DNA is TGTGCCTGGAGTCCGGATAGCAATCAGCCCCAGCATTTT.

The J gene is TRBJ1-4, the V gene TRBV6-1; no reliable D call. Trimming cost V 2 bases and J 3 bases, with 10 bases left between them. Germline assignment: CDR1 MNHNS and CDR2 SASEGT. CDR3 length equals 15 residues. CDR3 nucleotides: TGTGCCAGCAGTGAATATAAGGCGGCTAATGAAAAACTGTTTTTT. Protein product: CASSEYKAANEKLFF.